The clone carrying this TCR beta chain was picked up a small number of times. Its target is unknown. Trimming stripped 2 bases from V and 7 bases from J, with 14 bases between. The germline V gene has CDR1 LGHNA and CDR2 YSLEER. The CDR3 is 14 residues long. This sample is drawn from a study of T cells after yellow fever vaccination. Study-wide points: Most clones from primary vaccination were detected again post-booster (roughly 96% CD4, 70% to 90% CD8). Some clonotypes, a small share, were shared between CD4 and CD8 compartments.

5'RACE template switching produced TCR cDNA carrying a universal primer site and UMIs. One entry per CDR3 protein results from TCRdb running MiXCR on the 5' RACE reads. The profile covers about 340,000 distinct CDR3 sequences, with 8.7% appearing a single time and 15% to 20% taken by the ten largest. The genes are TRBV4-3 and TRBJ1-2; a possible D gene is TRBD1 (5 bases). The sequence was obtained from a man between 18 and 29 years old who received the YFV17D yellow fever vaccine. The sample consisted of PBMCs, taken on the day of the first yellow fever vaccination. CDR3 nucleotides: TGCGCCAGCAGCCAATCCCTAGGGGAGGGTGGCTACACCTTC. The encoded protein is CASSQSLGEGGYTF.